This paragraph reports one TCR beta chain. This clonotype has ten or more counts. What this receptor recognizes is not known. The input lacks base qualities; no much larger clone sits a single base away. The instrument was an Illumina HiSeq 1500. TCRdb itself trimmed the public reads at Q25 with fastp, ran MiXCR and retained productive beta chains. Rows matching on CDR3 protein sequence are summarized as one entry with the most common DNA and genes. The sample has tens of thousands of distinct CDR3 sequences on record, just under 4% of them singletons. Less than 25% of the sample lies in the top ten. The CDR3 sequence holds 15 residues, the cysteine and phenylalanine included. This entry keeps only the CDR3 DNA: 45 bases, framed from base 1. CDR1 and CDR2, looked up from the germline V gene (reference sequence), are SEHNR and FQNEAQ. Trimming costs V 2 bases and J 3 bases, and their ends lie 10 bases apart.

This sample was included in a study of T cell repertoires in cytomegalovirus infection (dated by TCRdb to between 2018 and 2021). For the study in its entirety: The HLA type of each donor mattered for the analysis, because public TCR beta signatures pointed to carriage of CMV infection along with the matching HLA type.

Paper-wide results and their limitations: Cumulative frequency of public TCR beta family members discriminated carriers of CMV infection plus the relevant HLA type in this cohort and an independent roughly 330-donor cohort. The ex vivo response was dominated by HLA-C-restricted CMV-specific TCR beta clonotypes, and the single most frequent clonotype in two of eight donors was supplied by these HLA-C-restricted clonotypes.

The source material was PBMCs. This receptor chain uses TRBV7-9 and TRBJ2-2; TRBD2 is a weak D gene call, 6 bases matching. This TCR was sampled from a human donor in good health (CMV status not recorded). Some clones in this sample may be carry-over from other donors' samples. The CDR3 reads CASSLFGSYTGELFF. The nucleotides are TGTGCCAGCAGCTTATTCGGGAGTTACACCGGGGAGCTGTTTTTT. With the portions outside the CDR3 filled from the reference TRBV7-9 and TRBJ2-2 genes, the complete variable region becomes DTGVSQNPRHKITKRGQNVTFRCDPISEHNRLYWYRQTLGQGPEFLTYFQNEAQLEKSRLLSDRFSAERPKGSFSTLEIQRTEQGDSAMYLCASSLFGSYTGELFFGEGSRLTVL.